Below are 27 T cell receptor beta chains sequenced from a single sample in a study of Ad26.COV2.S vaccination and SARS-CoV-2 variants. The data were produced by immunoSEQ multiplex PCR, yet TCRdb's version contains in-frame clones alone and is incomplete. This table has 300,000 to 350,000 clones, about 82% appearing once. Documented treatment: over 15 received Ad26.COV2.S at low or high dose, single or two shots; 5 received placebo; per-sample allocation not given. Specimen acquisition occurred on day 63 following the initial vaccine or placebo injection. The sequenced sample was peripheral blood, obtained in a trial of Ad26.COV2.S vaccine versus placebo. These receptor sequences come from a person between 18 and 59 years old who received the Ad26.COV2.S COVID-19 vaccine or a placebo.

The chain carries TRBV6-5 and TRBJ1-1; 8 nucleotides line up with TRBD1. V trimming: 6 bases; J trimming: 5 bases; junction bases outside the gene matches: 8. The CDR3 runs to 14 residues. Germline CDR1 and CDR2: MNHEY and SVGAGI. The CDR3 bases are TGTGCCAGCAGCGCACCTACAGGGGGTACTGAAGCTTTCTTT. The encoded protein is CASSAPTGGTEAFF.

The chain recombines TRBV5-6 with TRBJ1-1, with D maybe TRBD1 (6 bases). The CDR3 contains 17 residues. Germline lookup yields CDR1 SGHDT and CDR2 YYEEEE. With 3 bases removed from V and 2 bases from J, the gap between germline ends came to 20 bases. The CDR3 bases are TGTGCCAGCAGCTCCTCGACCCGACAGGAGTTAAACACTGAAGCTTTCTTT. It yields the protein CASSSSTRQELNTEAFF.

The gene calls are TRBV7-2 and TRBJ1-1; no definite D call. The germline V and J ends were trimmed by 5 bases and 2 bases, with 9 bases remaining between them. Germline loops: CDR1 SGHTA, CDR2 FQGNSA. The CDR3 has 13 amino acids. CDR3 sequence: CASSPEFNTEAFF. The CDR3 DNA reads TGTGCCAGCAGCCCGGAGTTTAACACTGAAGCTTTCTTT.

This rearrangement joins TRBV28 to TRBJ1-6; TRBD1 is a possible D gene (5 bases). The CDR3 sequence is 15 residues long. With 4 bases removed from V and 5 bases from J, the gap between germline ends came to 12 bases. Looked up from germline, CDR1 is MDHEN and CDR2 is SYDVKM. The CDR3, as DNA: TGTGCCAGCAGTTCACCGGGGGTAAATAATTCACCCCTCCACTTT. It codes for CASSSPGVNNSPLHF.

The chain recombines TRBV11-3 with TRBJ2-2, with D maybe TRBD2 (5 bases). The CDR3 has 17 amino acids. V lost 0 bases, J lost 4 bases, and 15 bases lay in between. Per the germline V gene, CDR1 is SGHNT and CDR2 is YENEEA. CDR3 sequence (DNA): TGTGCCAGCAGCTTAGATTACGAGGGCTCGGGCACCGGGGAGCTGTTTTTT. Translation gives CASSLDYEGSGTGELFF.

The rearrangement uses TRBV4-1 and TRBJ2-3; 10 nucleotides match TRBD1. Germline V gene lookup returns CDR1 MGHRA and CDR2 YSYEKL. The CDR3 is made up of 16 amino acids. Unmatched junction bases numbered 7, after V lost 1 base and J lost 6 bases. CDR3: CASSQARDRGRDTQYF. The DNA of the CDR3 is TGCGCCAGCAGCCAAGCGAGGGACAGGGGTAGGGATACGCAGTATTTT.

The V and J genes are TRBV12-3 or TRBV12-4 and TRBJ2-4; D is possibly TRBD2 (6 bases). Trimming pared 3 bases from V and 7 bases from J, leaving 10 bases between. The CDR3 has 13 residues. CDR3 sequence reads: CASSFSGENIQYF. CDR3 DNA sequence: TGTGCCAGCAGTTTTTCGGGGGAGAACATTCAGTACTTC.

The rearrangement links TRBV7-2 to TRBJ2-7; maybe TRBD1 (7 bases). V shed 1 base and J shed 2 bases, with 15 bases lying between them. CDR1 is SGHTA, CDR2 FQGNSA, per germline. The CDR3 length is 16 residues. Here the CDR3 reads CASSLGQLRGAYEQYF. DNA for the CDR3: TGTGCCAGCAGCTTAGGGCAACTCAGGGGGGCCTACGAGCAGTACTTC.

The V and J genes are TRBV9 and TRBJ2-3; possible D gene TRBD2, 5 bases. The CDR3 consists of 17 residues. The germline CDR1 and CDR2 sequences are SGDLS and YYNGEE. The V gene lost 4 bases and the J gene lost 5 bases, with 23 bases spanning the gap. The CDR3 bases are TGTGCCAGCAGCTCTCACCCGGGTGGGCTAGCAGGAGATACGCAGTATTTT. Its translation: CASSSHPGGLAGDTQYF.

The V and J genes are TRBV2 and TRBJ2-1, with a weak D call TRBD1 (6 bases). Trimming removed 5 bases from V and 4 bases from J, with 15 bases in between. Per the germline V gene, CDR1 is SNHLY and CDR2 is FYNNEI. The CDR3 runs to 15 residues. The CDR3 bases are TGTGCCAGCAGTCAGGGGCCCCCTCCTTACAATGAGCAGTTCTTC. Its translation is CASSQGPPPYNEQFF.

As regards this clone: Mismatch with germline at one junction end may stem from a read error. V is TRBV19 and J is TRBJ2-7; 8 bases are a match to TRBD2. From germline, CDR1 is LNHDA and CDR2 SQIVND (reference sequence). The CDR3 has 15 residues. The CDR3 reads CASSLLRGASHEQYF. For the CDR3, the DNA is TGTGCCAGTAGTCTCTTGCGGGGGGCCTCCCACGAGCAGTACTTC.

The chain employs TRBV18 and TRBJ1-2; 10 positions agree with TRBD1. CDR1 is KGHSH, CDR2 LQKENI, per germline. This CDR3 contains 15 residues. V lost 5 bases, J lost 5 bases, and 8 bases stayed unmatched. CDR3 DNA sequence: TGTGCCAGCTCATCTCCGGGACAGGGGTCTTATGGCTACACCTTC. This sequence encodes CASSSPGQGSYGYTF.

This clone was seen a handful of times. The CDR3 sequence is CAISEPKKDRDTTYEQYF. The CDR3 region has the DNA TGTGCCATCAGTGAGCCGAAGAAAGATCGGGACACTACCTACGAGCAGTACTTC. The chain recombines TRBV10-3 with TRBJ2-7; D is possibly TRBD1 (6 bases). Germline assignment: CDR1 ENHRY and CDR2 SYGVKD. V lost 2 bases and J 2 bases, leaving 22 bases between the germline ends. The CDR3 runs to 18 residues.

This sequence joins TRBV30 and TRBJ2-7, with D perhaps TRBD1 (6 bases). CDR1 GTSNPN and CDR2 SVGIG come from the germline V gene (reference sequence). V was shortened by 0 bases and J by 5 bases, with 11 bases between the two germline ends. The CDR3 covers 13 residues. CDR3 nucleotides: TGTGCCTGGAGTGTACAGGGTTCCCACGAGCAGTACTTC. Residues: CAWSVQGSHEQYF.

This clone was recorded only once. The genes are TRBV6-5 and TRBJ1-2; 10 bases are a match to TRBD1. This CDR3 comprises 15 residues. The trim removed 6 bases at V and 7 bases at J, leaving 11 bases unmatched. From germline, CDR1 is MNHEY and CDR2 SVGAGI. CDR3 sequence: CASRGTGASGGGYTF. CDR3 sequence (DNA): TGTGCCAGCAGGGGGACAGGGGCGTCAGGGGGTGGCTACACCTTC.

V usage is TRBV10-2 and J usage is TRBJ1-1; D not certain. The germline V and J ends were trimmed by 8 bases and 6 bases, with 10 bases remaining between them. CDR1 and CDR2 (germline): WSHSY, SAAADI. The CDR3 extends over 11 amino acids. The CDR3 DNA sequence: TGCGCCAGCGGTCGGGGTCCTGAAGCTTTCTTT. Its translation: CASGRGPEAFF.

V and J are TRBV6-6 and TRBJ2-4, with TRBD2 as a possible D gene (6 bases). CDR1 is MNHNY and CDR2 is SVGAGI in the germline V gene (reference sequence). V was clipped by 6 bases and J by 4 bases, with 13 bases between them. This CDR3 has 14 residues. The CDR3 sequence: CASRGGVLKNIQYF. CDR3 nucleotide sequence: TGTGCCAGCAGAGGAGGGGTATTGAAAAACATTCAGTACTTC.

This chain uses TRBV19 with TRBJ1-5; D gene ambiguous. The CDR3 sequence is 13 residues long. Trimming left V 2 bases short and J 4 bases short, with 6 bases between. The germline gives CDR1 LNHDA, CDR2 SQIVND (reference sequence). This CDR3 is CASSIRDNQPQHF. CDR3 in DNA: TGTGCCAGTAGTATAAGAGATAATCAGCCCCAGCATTTT.

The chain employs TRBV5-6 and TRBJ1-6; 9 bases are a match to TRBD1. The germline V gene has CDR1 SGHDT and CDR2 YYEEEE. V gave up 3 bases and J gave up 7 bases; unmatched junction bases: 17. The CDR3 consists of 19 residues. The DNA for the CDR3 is TGTGCCAGCAGCTCCCGGCACGGGACCGGGACAGGGTTGAATTCACCCCTCCACTTT. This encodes CASSSRHGTGTGLNSPLHF.

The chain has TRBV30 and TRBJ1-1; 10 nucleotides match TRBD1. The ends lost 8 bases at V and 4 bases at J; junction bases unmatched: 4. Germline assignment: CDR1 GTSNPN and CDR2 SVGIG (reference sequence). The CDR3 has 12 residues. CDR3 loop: CAGDRGPTEAFF. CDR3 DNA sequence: TGTGCCGGGGACAGGGGTCCCACTGAAGCTTTCTTT. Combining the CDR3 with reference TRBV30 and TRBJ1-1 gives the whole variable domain SQTIHQWPATLVQPVGSPLSLECTVEGTSNPNLYWYRQAAGRGLQLLFYSVGIGQISSEVPQNLSASRPQDRQFILSSKKLLLSDSGFYLCAGDRGPTEAFFGQGTRLTVV.

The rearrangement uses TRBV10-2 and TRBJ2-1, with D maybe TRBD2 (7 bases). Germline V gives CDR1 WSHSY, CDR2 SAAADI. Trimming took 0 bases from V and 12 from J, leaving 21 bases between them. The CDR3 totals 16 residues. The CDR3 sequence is CASSESREAGAPRQFF. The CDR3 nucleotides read TGCGCCAGCAGTGAGTCGAGGGAGGCGGGGGCCCCCCGGCAGTTCTTC.

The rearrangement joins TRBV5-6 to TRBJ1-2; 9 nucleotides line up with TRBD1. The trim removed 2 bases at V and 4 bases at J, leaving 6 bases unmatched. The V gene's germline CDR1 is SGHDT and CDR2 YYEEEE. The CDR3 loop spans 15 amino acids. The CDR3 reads CASSLQGANIYGYTF. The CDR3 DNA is TGTGCCAGCAGCTTACAGGGGGCAAATATCTATGGCTACACCTTC.

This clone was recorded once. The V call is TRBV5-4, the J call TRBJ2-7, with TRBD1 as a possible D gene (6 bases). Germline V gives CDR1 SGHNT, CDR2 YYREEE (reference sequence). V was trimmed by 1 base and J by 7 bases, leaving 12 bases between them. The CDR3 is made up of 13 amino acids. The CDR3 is CASSLTGPGEQYF. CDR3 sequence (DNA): TGTGCCAGCAGCTTGACAGGGCCTGGTGAGCAGTACTTC. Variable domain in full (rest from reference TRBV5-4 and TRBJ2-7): ETGVTQSPTHLIKTRGQQVTLRCSSQSGHNTVSWYQQALGQGPQFIFQYYREEENGRGNFPPRFSGLQFPNYSSELNVNALELDDSALYLCASSLTGPGEQYFGPGTRLTVT.

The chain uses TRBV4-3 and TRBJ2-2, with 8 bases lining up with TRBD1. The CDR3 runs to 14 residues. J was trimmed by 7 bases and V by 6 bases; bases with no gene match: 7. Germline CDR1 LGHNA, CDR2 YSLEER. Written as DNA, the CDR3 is TGCGCCAGCAGTAAACAGGGGGATGGCGGGGAGCTGTTTTTT. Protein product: CASSKQGDGGELFF.

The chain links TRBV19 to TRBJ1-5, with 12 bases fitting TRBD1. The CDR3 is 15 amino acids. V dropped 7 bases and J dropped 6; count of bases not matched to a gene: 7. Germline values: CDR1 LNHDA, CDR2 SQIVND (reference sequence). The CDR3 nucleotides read TGTGCCAGTAACATCGGGACAGGGGGCCTTCAGCCCCAGCATTTT. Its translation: CASNIGTGGLQPQHF.

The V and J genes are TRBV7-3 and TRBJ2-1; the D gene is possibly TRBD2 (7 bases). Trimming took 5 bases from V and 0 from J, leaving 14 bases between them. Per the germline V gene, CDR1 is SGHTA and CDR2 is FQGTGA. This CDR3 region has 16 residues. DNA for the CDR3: TGTGCCAGCAGCCCTGTGGGGGGGCACTCCTACAATGAGCAGTTCTTC. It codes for CASSPVGGHSYNEQFF.

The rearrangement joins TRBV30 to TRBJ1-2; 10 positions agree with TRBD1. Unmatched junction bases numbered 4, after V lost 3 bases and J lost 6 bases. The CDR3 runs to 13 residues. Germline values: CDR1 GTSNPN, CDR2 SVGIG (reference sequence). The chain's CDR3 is CAWRGTGAHGYTF. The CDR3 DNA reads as TGTGCCTGGAGGGGGACAGGGGCTCATGGCTACACCTTC.